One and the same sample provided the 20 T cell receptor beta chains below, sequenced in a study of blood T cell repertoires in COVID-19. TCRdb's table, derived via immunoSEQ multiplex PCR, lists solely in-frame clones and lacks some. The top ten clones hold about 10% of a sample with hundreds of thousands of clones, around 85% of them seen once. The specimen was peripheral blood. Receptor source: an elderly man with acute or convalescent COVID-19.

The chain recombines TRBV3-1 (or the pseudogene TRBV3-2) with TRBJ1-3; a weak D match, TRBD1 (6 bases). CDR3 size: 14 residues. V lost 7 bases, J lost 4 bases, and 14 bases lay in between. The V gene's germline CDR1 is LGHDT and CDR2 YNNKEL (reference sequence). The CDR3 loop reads CASTETGTGNTIYF. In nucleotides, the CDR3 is TGTGCCAGCACCGAAACAGGGACCGGAAACACCATATATTTT.

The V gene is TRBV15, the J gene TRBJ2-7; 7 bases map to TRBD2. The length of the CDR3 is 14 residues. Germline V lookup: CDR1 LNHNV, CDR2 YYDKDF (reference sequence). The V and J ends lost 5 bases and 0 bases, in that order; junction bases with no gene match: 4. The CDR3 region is CATSREADSYEQYF. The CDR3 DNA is TGTGCCACCAGCCGGGAGGCAGACTCCTACGAGCAGTACTTC.

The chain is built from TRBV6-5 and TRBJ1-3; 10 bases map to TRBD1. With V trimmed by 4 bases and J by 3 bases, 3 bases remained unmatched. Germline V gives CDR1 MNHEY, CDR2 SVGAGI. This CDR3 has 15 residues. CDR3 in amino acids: CASSSWDRGGNTIYF. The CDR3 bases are TGTGCCAGCAGTTCGTGGGACAGGGGTGGAAACACCATATATTTT.

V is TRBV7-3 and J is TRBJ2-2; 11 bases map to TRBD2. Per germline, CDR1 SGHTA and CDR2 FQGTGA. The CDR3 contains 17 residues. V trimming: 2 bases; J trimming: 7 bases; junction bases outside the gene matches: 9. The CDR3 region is CASSLSPGLAGGGELFF. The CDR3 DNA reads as TGTGCCAGCAGCTTATCGCCGGGGCTAGCGGGAGGCGGGGAGCTGTTTTTT.

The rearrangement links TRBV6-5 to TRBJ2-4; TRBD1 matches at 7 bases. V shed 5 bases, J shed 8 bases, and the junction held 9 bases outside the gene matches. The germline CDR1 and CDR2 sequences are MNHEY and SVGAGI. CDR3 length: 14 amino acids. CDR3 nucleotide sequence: TGTGCCAGCAGTCTACGAGGGGGCCGGGACATTCAGTACTTC. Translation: CASSLRGGRDIQYF.

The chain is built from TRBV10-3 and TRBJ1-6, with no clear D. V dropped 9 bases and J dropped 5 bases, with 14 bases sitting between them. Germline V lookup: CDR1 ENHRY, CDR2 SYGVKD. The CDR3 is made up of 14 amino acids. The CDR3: CAMSAAAHNSPLHF. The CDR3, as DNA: TGTGCCATGTCTGCTGCGGCACATAATTCACCCCTCCACTTT.

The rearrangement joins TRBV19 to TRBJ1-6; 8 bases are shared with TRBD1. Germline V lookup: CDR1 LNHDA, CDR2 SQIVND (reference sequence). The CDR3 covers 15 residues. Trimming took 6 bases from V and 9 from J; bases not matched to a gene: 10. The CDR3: CASRLDRVPPSPLHF. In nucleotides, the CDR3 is TGTGCCAGTAGGCTGGACAGGGTCCCTCCTTCACCCCTCCACTTT.

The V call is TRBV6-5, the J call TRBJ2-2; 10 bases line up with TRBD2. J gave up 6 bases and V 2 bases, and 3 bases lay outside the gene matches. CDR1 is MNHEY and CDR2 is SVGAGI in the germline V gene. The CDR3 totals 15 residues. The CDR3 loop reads CASSYGTSEAGELFF. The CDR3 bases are TGTGCCAGCAGTTACGGGACTAGCGAGGCCGGGGAGCTGTTTTTT.

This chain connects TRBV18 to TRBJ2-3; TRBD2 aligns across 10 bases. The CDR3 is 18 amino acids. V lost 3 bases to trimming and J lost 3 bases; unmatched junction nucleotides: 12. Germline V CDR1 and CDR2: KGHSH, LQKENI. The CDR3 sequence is CASSPRTGTSDRTDTQYF. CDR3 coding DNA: TGTGCCAGCTCACCTAGAACCGGGACTAGCGATAGGACAGATACGCAGTATTTT.

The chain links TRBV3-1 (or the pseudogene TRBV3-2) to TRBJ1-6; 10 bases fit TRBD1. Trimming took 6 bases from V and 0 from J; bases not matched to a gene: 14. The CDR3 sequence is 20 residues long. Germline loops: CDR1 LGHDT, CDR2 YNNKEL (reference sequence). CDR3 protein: CASSGNRDRGSSSYNSPLHF. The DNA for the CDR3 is TGTGCCAGCAGTGGAAACCGGGACAGGGGATCCAGCTCCTATAATTCACCCCTCCACTTT.

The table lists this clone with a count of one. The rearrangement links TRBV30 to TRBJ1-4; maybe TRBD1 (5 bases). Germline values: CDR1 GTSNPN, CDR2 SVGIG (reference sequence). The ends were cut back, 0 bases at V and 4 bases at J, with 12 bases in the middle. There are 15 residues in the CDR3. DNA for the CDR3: TGTGCCTGGAGTGTAACGGACACCTTTAATGAAAAACTGTTTTTT. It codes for CAWSVTDTFNEKLFF.

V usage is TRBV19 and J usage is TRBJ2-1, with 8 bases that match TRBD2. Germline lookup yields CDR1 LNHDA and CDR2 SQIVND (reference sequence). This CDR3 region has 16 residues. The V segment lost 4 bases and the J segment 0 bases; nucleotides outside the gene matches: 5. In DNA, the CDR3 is TGTGCCAGTAGTAAGGCGGGGGGAAGCTCCTACAATGAGCAGTTCTTC. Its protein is CASSKAGGSSYNEQFF.

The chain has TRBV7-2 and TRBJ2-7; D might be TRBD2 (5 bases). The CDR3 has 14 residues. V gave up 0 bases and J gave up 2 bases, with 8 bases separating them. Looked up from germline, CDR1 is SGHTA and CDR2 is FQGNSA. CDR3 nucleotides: TGTGCCAGCAGCTTAGCGGGAGCTACCTACGAGCAGTACTTC. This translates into CASSLAGATYEQYF.

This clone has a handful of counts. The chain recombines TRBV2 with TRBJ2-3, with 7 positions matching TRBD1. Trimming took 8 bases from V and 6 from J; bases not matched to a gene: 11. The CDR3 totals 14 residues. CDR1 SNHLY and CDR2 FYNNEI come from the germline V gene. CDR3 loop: CASRRDSDWDTQYF. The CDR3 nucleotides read TGTGCCAGCCGCCGGGACAGTGATTGGGATACGCAGTATTTT.

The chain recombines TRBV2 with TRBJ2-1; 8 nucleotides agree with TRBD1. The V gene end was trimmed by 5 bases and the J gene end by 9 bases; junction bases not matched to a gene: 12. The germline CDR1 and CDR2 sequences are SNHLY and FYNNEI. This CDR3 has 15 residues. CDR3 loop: CASSPREQGAGEQFF. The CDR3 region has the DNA TGTGCCAGCAGTCCTCGTGAGCAGGGGGCAGGTGAGCAGTTCTTC.

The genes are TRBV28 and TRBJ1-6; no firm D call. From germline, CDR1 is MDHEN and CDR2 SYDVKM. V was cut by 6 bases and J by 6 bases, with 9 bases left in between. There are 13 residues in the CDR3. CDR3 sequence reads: CASRHMLNSPLHF. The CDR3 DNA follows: TGTGCCAGCAGACATATGCTTAATTCACCCCTCCACTTT.

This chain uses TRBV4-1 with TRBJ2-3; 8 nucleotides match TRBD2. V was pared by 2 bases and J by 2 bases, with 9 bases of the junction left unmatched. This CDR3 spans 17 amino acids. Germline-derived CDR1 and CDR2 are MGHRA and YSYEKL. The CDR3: CASSQQRAGASTDTQYF. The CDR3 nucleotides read TGCGCCAGCAGCCAACAACGAGCGGGAGCTTCCACAGATACGCAGTATTTT.

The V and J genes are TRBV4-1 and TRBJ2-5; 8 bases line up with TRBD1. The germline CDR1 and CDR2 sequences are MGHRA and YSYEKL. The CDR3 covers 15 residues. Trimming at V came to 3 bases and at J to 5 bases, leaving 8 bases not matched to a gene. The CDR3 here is CASSQPDRARETQYF. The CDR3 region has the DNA TGCGCCAGCAGCCAGCCGGACAGGGCCCGGGAGACCCAGTACTTC.

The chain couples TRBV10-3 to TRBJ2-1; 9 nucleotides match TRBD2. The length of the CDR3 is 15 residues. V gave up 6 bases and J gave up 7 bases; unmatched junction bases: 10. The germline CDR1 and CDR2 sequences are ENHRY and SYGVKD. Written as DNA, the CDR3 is TGTGCCATCAGCGCCGGGGGCGGGGGGGCGAATGAGCAGTTCTTC. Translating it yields CAISAGGGGANEQFF.

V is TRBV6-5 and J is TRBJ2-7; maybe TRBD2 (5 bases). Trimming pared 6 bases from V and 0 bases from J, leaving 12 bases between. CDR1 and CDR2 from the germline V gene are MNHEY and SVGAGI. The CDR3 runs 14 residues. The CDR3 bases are TGTGCCAGCAGCTTCAAGGCGGGCTCCTACGAGCAGTACTTC. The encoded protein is CASSFKAGSYEQYF.